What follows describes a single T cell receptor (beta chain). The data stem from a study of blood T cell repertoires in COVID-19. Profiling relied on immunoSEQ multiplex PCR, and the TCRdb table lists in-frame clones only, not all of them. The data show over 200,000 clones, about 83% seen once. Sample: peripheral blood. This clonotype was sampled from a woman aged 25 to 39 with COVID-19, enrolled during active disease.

The CDR3 nucleotides read TGTGCCAGTACGGACAGGGCCTTAGGCGAGCAGTACTTC. Translating it yields CASTDRALGEQYF. This chain joins TRBV19 and TRBJ2-7, with 8 bases fitting TRBD1. Trimming at V came to 7 bases and at J to 6 bases, leaving 8 bases not matched to a gene. The germline V gene encodes CDR1 LNHDA and CDR2 SQIVND (reference sequence). The CDR3 sequence is 13 residues long.